Here is one T cell receptor beta chain with its context. Deletions cut 3 bases from V and 7 bases from J, with 13 bases between. The CDR3 sequence is 13 residues long. CDR1 SQVTM and CDR2 ANQGSEA come from the germline V gene. The sample belongs to a study of blood T cells in healthy people across ages. The use of a sample-barcoded 5' primer and a J-beta primer mix characterized a second PCR of roughly 6 to 11 cycles. Tags on each cDNA molecule came from a template-switch adaptor with 12 random nucleotides. TCRdb called the 5' RACE reads again in MiXCR, with one record for every CDR3 protein. In the table there are 1.5 million to 2 million distinct CDR3 sequences, more than 35% of which are singletons. Every donor contributed roughly 10 milliliters of peripheral blood by blood draw.

Sequenced sample: blood. This sequence joins TRBV29-1 and TRBJ1-3; D is unresolved. The receptor was derived from a human donor in good health. The CDR3 sequence is CSVDLGSGNTIYF. DNA for the CDR3: TGCAGCGTTGATCTGGGTTCGGGGAACACCATATATTTT.